These T cell receptor beta chains were read from a single sample in a study of response to subunit inactivated influenza vaccine. In TCRdb, the RT-PCR reads were re-called with MiXCR into one record per CDR3 protein. The top ten clones hold approximately 7.6% of a sample with 600,000 to 850,000 distinct CDR3 sequences, approximately 14% of them seen once. The source was PBMCs from blood, collected roughly 2 weeks before vaccination. All receptors come from a man between 45 and 60 years old who received an inactivated influenza vaccine. CDR3s include the opening cysteine and the closing phenylalanine or tryptophan. D genes are given only for firm matches. Not every row has a clone size; where given, it reads once, few, many or a size class.

D	V	size	J	DNA	CDR3
TRBD1	TRBV29-1	many	TRBJ2-5	TGCAGCGCGACAGGGATTATAGAGACCCAGTACTTC	CSATGIIETQYF
.	TRBV14	many	TRBJ2-7	TGTGCCAGCAGCCAAGGGGTGGTCTCCTACGAGCAGTACTTC	CASSQGVVSYEQYF
.	TRBV9	.	TRBJ2-7	TGTGCCAGCTCGAGAGGAGGGCTCTACGAGCAGTACTTC	CASSRGGLYEQYF
.	TRBV4-1	few	TRBJ2-6	TGCGCCAGCAGCCAAGAGGGAGCAAGAACCCTTTCTGGGGCCAACGTCCTGACTTTC	CASSQEGARTLSGANVLTF
.	TRBV27	.	TRBJ2-3	TGTGCCAGCAGTTTACGTCCGGGACAAACGACAGATACGCAGTATTTT	CASSLRPGQTTDTQYF
TRBD1	TRBV3-1	many	TRBJ2-3	TGTGCCAGCAGCCGGGACAGGGCCACAGATACGCAGTATTTT	CASSRDRATDTQYF
.	TRBV7-2	.	TRBJ2-5	TGTGCCAGCAGCTTAACTTCTAGCGCGGAGACCCAGTACTTC	CASSLTSSAETQYF
.	TRBV23-1	.	TRBJ2-2	.	CASSRARVVAGSCFF
.	TRBV3-1	.	TRBJ2-2	TGTGCCAGCAGCCGACAGAGAGGGCAGGTCACCGGGGAGCTGTTTTTT	CASSRQRGQVTGELFF
TRBD1	TRBV11-3	.	TRBJ2-3	TGTGCCAGCAGCTCCCGCTCGACAGGGTATCCAGATACGCAGTATTTT	CASSSRSTGYPDTQYF
.	TRBV27	.	TRBJ2-1	TGTGCCAGCAGTTTGGCAGGGAAGGCCAATGAGCAGTTCTTC	CASSLAGKANEQFF
.	TRBV4-3	once	TRBJ1-1	TGCGCCAGCAGCCAAGTCTCCCCGAACACTGAAGCTTTCTTT	CASSQVSPNTEAFF
.	TRBV29-1	many	TRBJ1-2	TGCAGCGTTGGCGGGGGTGACTATGGCTACACCTTC	CSVGGGDYGYTF
TRBD1	TRBV24-1	few	TRBJ2-5	TGTGCCACCAGTGATTTTGAGACAGGGGGCCAAGAGACCCAGTACTTC	CATSDFETGGQETQYF
TRBD1	TRBV5-5	many	TRBJ2-1	TGTGCCAGCAGCTTGGAGGACAGGGGGAACTACAATGAGCAGTTCTTC	CASSLEDRGNYNEQFF
TRBD1	TRBV4-3	few	TRBJ1-1	TGCGCCAGCAGCCAGACAACAGGGGGCTTGACTGAAGCTTTCTTT	CASSQTTGGLTEAFF
TRBD2	TRBV10-3	.	TRBJ2-3	TGTGCTGGCGGGAGGGCCATGGATACGCAGTATTTT	CAGGRAMDTQYF